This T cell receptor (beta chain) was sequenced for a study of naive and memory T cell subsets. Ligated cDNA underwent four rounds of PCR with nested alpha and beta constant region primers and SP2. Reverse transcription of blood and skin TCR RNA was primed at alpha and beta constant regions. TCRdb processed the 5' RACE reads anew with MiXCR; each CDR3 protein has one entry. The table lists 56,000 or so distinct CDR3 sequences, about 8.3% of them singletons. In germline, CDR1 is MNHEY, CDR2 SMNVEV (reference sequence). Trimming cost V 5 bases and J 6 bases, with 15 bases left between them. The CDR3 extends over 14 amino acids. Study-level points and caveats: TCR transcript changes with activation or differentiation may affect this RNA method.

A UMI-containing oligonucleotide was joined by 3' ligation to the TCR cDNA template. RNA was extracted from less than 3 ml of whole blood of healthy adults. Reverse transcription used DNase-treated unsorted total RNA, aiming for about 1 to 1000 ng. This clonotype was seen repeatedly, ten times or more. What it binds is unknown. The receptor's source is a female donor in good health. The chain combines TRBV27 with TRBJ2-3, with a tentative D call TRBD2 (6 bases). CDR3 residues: CASSEGTAFDTQYF. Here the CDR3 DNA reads TGTGCCAGCAGTGAAGGGACTGCCTTTGATACGCAGTATTTT.